Listed below are T cell receptor beta chains from one sample, sequenced in a study of blood T cell repertoires in COVID-19. This table comes from immunoSEQ multiplex PCR, and its TCRdb copy is limited to in-frame clones, with some not included. The table shows about 260,000 clones, with roughly 86% occurring only once. The sequenced material came from peripheral blood. The receptors shown here come from a man aged 35 to 55 with active or convalescent COVID-19. CDR3s include the opening cysteine and the closing phenylalanine or tryptophan. A D gene is named only where the DNA matches it firmly. Only some rows state a clone size, as once, few, many or a class for expanded clones.

J gene	D gene	clone size	V gene	CDR3 DNA	CDR3 protein
TRBJ2-7	NA	once	TRBV12-5	TGTGCTAGTGGTTTGGTCTCGGGTTACGAGCAGTACTTC	CASGLVSGYEQYF
TRBJ2-2	NA	NA	TRBV9	TGTGCCAGCAGCCGACACAGGGACACCGGGGAGCTGTTTTTT	CASSRHRDTGELFF
TRBJ2-1	TRBD2	NA	TRBV10-3	TGTGCCATCAGTGCCGGGACTAGCGCATACAATGAGCAGTTCTTC	CAISAGTSAYNEQFF
TRBJ2-2	NA	NA	TRBV5-5	TGTGCCAGCAGCTCGTCCGGGACTGAGAACACCGGGGAGCTGTTTTTT	CASSSSGTENTGELFF
TRBJ1-6	NA	NA	TRBV10-3	TGTGCCATCAGTGAGCCCCAGGGGCGATATAATTCACCCCTCCACTTT	CAISEPQGRYNSPLHF
TRBJ2-5	TRBD2	NA	TRBV30	TGTGCCTGGAGTGGGACTAGCGGGAGGAGTAGAGAGACCCAGTACTTC	CAWSGTSGRSRETQYF
TRBJ2-3	NA	NA	TRBV30	TGTGCCTGGAGTGTCGGGGATACGCAGTATTTT	CAWSVGDTQYF
TRBJ1-5	NA	NA	TRBV5-6	TGTGCCAGCAGCCCTATGGATAGGGGAGGGGGTCAGCCCCAGCATTTT	CASSPMDRGGGQPQHF
TRBJ2-2	TRBD1	NA	TRBV6-1	TGTGCCAGCAGTGAAGCGCGGCAGGGGGTGGCCGGGGAGCTGTTTTTT	CASSEARQGVAGELFF
TRBJ2-1	NA	NA	TRBV6-5	TGTGCCAGTTCGCCCCCCGGGGGAGCCTACAATGAGCAGTTCTTC	CASSPPGGAYNEQFF